The rows below give T cell receptor beta chains drawn from one sample of a study of T cells after yellow fever vaccination. Using its own MiXCR run on the 5' RACE reads, TCRdb lists one record per CDR3 protein. Of approximately 600,000 distinct CDR3 sequences listed, about 12% are singletons. Sequenced material: PBMCs, taken on the day of the yellow fever booster vaccination. All receptors derive from a man aged 25-45 years who received the YFV17D yellow fever vaccine. CDR3s include the opening cysteine and the closing phenylalanine or tryptophan. The D gene is left open where the match is weak. The size of a clone is reported for some rows only, either as once, few or many, or as a class for expanded clones.

>NA|TRBV3-1|TRBJ1-2|NA
TGTGCCAGCAGCCAGGGTACTTATGGCTACACCTTC
CASSQGTYGYTF
>few|TRBV6-5|TRBJ2-7|NA
TGTGCCAGCAGTTACGGACAGCACTACGAGCAGTACTTC
CASSYGQHYEQYF
>NA|TRBV11-2|TRBJ2-3|TRBD2
TGTGCCAGCAGCTTAGACGGGCCTAGCGGTTACACAGATACGCAGTATTTT
CASSLDGPSGYTDTQYF
>NA|TRBV10-1|TRBJ2-7|TRBD2
TGCGCCAGCAGTACTAGCGGGAATCGTGGCTCCTACGAGCAGTACTTC
CASSTSGNRGSYEQYF
>NA|TRBV4-2|TRBJ2-3|TRBD2
TGTGCCAGCAGCCAAGAGGGACTATCCCCAACCCATACGCAGTATTTT
CASSQEGLSPTHTQYF
>few|TRBV11-2|TRBJ2-7|TRBD2
TGTGCCAGCAGCTTAGAATGGATAGTGAGAGGACTAGATTACGACGAGCAGTACTTC
CASSLEWIVRGLDYDEQYF
>NA|TRBV5-6|TRBJ2-1|TRBD2
TGTGCCAGCAGCTTGGCCAGCGGGAGAAATTCCTACAATGAGCAGTTCTTC
CASSLASGRNSYNEQFF
>few|TRBV2|TRBJ2-1|TRBD1
TGTGCCAGCCACGGACAGGGTCCCTACAATGAGCAGTTCTTC
CASHGQGPYNEQFF
>NA|TRBV5-4|TRBJ2-5|TRBD1
TGTGCCGCCGGGACAGCCCAAGAGACCCAGTACTTC
CAAGTAQETQYF
>NA|TRBV29-1|TRBJ2-1|TRBD2
TGCAGCGTTGCTATATTTAGCGGGAGGGGCGACAATGAGCAGTTCTTC
CSVAIFSGRGDNEQFF
>few|TRBV14|TRBJ1-6|NA
TGTGCCAGCAGCCCGCAGAGGACTTCACCCCTCCACTTT
CASSPQRTSPLHF
>few|TRBV7-2|TRBJ2-1|NA
TGTGCCAGCAGCTTACGGGTGGATGAGCAGTTCTTC
CASSLRVDEQFF
>many|TRBV3-1|TRBJ2-5|NA
TGTGCCAGCAGCCAAACCTACTCGGGAGAGACCCAGTACTTC
CASSQTYSGETQYF
>few|TRBV3-1|TRBJ1-1|NA
TGTGCCAGCAGCCCGGGGAAAATGAACACTGAAGCTTTCTTT
CASSPGKMNTEAFF
>many|TRBV24-1|TRBJ2-7|NA
TGTGCCACCAGTGACCCCGCAGGGAAGAGCTTCTTC
CATSDPAGKSFF
>NA|TRBV12-3/TRBV12-4|TRBJ1-1|NA
TGTGCCAGCACTATCGGAGGGTTCGACACTGAAGCTTTCTTT
CASTIGGFDTEAFF
>many|TRBV7-8|TRBJ2-1|NA
TGTGCCAGCAGCGAGCACAGAGTCGGGTTGAGTAATGAGCAGTTCTTC
CASSEHRVGLSNEQFF
>few|TRBV20-1|TRBJ2-5|NA
TGCAGTGCTAGGACGACGAACCAAGAGACCCAGTACTTC
CSARTTNQETQYF
>NA|TRBV7-2|TRBJ2-1|TRBD2
TGTGCCAGCAGCCTCCCGGGACTAGCGGCCTCCCAGCAGTTCTTC
CASSLPGLAASQQFF
>few|TRBV7-7|TRBJ2-5|NA
TGTGCCAGCAGCTTAGAGCCTTCAGAGACCCAGTACTTC
CASSLEPSETQYF
>few|TRBV7-3|TRBJ2-7|TRBD1
TGTGCCAGCAGCGCGGACAGGAACGGCGAGCAGTACTTC
CASSADRNGEQYF
>many|TRBV7-9|TRBJ2-4|NA
TGTGCCAGCAGCTTAGAGGCAGGGCACATTCAGTACTTC
CASSLEAGHIQYF
>NA|TRBV6-2/TRBV6-3|TRBJ2-3|NA
TGTGCCAGCACTCGGGGCTTCCACACAGATACGCAGTATTTT
CASTRGFHTDTQYF
>NA|TRBV5-1|TRBJ1-2|NA
TGCGCCAGCAGCTTGAAGGGTTTTCTTTCTGGCTACACCTTC
CASSLKGFLSGYTF
>few|TRBV4-2|TRBJ2-5|NA
TGTGCCAGCAGCGGATATCAAGCGGACCAAGAGACCCAGTACTTC
CASSGYQADQETQYF
>NA|TRBV4-1|TRBJ2-7|NA
TGCGCCAGCAGCCAACCCGGGACACCCCACGAGCAGTACTTC
CASSQPGTPHEQYF